The 23 T cell receptor beta chains below were found in one sample sequenced in a study of beta chain features in type 1 diabetes. These receptors have no identified antigens. Study-wide results and caveats: Moderate but significant shortening of TCRB CDR3s was recorded in all four CD4+ subsets from Type 1 diabetes patients.

As every portion of the isolated RNA was reverse transcribed, the sequencing read expressed TCRB transcripts. Repertoires were generated with immunoSEQ multiplex PCR, while TCRdb's copy carries only in-frame clones and drops some. The sample shows 600,000 or so clones, over 11% of them seen only once. The specimen was naive CD4+ T cells from blood. All receptors come from a man aged 18-30 years with type 1 diabetes.

This clone was detected a few times. J is TRBJ2-2 and V is TRBV6-5; 7 bases agree with TRBD1. The CDR3 loop spans 16 amino acids. The germline gives CDR1 MNHEY, CDR2 SVGAGI. Trimming removed 4 bases from V and 4 bases from J; junction bases left unmatched: 9. The CDR3 bases are TGTGCCAGCAGTTGGCTAGGGACAGCGAGCACCGGGGAGCTGTTTTTT. Protein: CASSWLGTASTGELFF.

The rearrangement uses TRBV6-5 and TRBJ2-1; D remains unclear. V lost 7 bases and J 7 bases, leaving 17 bases between the germline ends. The CDR3 loop spans 14 amino acids. In germline, CDR1 is MNHEY, CDR2 SVGAGI. The CDR3 bases are TGTGCCAGCAAGATACGTCCAAGGGTAAATGAGCAGTTCTTC. Its protein product is CASKIRPRVNEQFF.

V and J are TRBV29-1 and TRBJ1-3, with D tentatively TRBD1 (6 bases). This CDR3 comprises 15 residues. Looked up from germline, CDR1 is SQVTM and CDR2 is ANQGSEA. V was pared by 2 bases and J by 2 bases, with 13 bases between. Here the CDR3 reads CSVELGATPGNTIYF. In DNA, the CDR3 is TGCAGCGTTGAATTGGGGGCCACGCCTGGAAACACCATATATTTT.

This clone showed up just a few times. The chain has TRBV7-9 and TRBJ1-1; D gene uncertain. V lost 7 bases to trimming and J lost 6 bases, with 12 bases between them. This CDR3 has 12 residues. Germline values: CDR1 SEHNR, CDR2 FQNEAQ (reference sequence). CDR3 sequence: CASKREEAEAFF. The CDR3 region has the DNA TGTGCCAGCAAACGGGAAGAGGCTGAAGCTTTCTTT.

This clone has a handful of counts. The rearrangement links TRBV4-3 to TRBJ2-3; TRBD2 aligns across 12 bases. The CDR3 consists of 15 residues. The germline V gene has CDR1 LGHNA and CDR2 YSLEER. The V and J ends lost 2 bases and 3 bases, in that order; junction bases with no gene match: 0. As DNA, the CDR3 is TGCGCCAGCAGCCAACTAGCGGGGGGGACAGATACGCAGTATTTT. This gives the protein CASSQLAGGTDTQYF.

The rearrangement joins TRBV4-3 to TRBJ2-2; TRBD1 matches at 9 bases. Germline V gene sequence: CDR1 LGHNA, CDR2 YSLEER. With 6 bases clipped from V and 3 bases from J, the junction kept 2 bases outside the gene matches. The CDR3 sequence is 14 residues long. The DNA of the CDR3 is TGCGCCAGCAGTCGACAGGGGGACACCGGGGAGCTGTTTTTT. Translating gives CASSRQGDTGELFF.

This clone was found a few times. The chain uses TRBV23-1 and TRBJ1-1, with 10 bases matching TRBD1. TRBV23-1 is given ORF status, its function remaining uncertain. CDR3 length equals 18 residues. V shed 4 bases and J 1 base; nucleotides not matched to a gene: 12. The CDR3 DNA follows: TGCGCCAGCAGTCCCCCCCCGACAGGGGGCCGGAGGAACACTGAAGCTTTCTTT. Translation gives CASSPPPTGGRRNTEAFF.

This clone was observed many times. The V gene is TRBV10-3, the J gene TRBJ2-4; D could derive from TRBD1 or TRBD2 (5 bases each). Deletions cut 0 bases from V and 1 base from J, with 10 bases between. CDR3 length equals 16 residues. Germline V gene data show CDR1 as ENHRY and CDR2 as SYGVKD. The CDR3 reads CAISESGVSAKNIQYF. In DNA form, the CDR3 reads TGTGCCATCAGTGAGTCGGGGGTTTCGGCCAAAAACATTCAGTACTTC.

This clone was seen a few times. V and J are TRBV29-1 and TRBJ1-1; D is unresolved. The CDR3 is 14 residues long. In germline, CDR1 is SQVTM, CDR2 ANQGSEA. V lost 4 bases and J 0 bases, leaving 12 bases between the germline ends. The CDR3 here is CSVGNGPMNTEAFF. The DNA for the CDR3 is TGCAGCGTTGGCAACGGGCCCATGAACACTGAAGCTTTCTTT.

This chain links TRBV2 with TRBJ2-7; D possibly corresponds to TRBD1 (6 bases). Trimming removed 10 bases at V and 7 bases at J, with 23 bases between. The CDR3 length is 14 residues. Germline V gene lookup returns CDR1 SNHLY and CDR2 FYNNEI. CDR3 nucleotides: TGTGCCACGAAACGGGTAGGGACACGCGTTGAGCAGTACTTC. Protein product: CATKRVGTRVEQYF.

The V and J genes are TRBV18 and TRBJ1-6, with D possibly matching TRBD1 (6 bases). This CDR3 has 15 amino acids. V was cut by 5 bases and J by 4 bases, with 12 bases left in between. Per the germline V gene, CDR1 is KGHSH and CDR2 is LQKENI. DNA of the CDR3: TGTGCCAGCTCAACGGACAGATCTTATAATTCACCCCTCCACTTT. It translates to CASSTDRSYNSPLHF.

A few counts support this clone. The chain employs TRBV7-2 and TRBJ2-7, with 10 bases fitting TRBD1. Trimming took 9 bases from V and 6 from J; bases not matched to a gene: 11. Per germline, CDR1 SGHTA and CDR2 FQGNSA. CDR3 length equals 14 residues. The CDR3 sequence is CASTGTGAASEQYF. CDR3 in DNA: TGTGCCAGTACCGGGACAGGGGCGGCCAGCGAGCAGTACTTC. Full variable domain (remainder filled in from reference TRBV7-2 and TRBJ2-7): GAGVSQSPSNKVTEKGKDVELRCDPISGHTALYWYRQSLGQGLEFLIYFQGNSAPDKSGLPSDRFSAERTGGSVSTLTIQRTQQEDSAVYLCASTGTGAASEQYFGPGTRLTVT.

This chain connects TRBV10-3 to TRBJ2-5; a weak D match, TRBD2 (6 bases). Germline V gene lookup returns CDR1 ENHRY and CDR2 SYGVKD. Trimming cost V 5 bases and J 5 bases, with 6 bases left between them. There are 11 residues in the CDR3. The CDR3 here is CAISSGETQYF. The CDR3 bases are TGTGCCATCAGTAGCGGGGAGACCCAGTACTTC.

This clone was counted between two and nine times. V is TRBV28 and J is TRBJ1-2; D might be TRBD1 (5 bases). The CDR3 has 12 residues. V dropped 5 bases and J dropped 6 bases, with 10 bases sitting between them. Germline V gene lookup returns CDR1 MDHEN and CDR2 SYDVKM. The CDR3: CASSMWGDGYTF. The CDR3 nucleotides are TGTGCCAGCAGTATGTGGGGCGATGGCTACACCTTC.

A few counts support this clone. The V call is TRBV30, the J call TRBJ2-1, with 8 bases aligning to TRBD2. The germline V gene has CDR1 GTSNPN and CDR2 SVGIG (reference sequence). V shed 4 bases, J shed 2 bases, and the junction held 4 bases outside the gene matches. The CDR3 is made up of 14 amino acids. The CDR3 DNA follows: TGTGCCTGGATGGATAGCGGGACCTACAATGAGCAGTTCTTC. It codes for CAWMDSGTYNEQFF. Combining the CDR3 with reference TRBV30 and TRBJ2-1 gives the whole variable domain SQTIHQWPATLVQPVGSPLSLECTVEGTSNPNLYWYRQAAGRGLQLLFYSVGIGQISSEVPQNLSASRPQDRQFILSSKKLLLSDSGFYLCAWMDSGTYNEQFFGPGTRLTVL.

The chain employs TRBV30 and TRBJ1-2; perhaps TRBD1 as D (5 bases). Trimming cost V 4 bases and J 12 bases, with 18 bases left between them. The germline V gene has CDR1 GTSNPN and CDR2 SVGIG (reference sequence). CDR3 length: 12 amino acids. CDR3 loop: CAWNQRDSLNTF. CDR3 nucleotides: TGTGCCTGGAACCAAAGGGACTCCTTGAACACCTTC.

CDR3 DNA: TGTGCCAGCAGTATATTAGCGGGAGAGGAAGATACGCAGTATTTT. This translates into CASSILAGEEDTQYF. The genes are TRBV25-1 and TRBJ2-3; 9 bases align to TRBD2. V gave up 5 bases and J gave up 5 bases; unmatched junction bases: 8. CDR1 is MGHDK and CDR2 is SYGVNS in the germline V gene. The CDR3 loop spans 15 amino acids.

This clone was counted between two and nine times. Distinct nucleotide sequences in the sample also encode this CDR3. The V and J genes are TRBV5-1 and TRBJ2-7; 9 bases fit TRBD1. Germline V gene sequence: CDR1 SGHRS, CDR2 YFSETQ. CDR3 length: 13 residues. V dropped 5 bases and J dropped 7; count of bases not matched to a gene: 7. CDR3 nucleotide sequence: TGCGCCAGCAGAGGGACAGGGAGTTCGGAGCAGTACTTC. Its translation is CASRGTGSSEQYF.

The chain is built from TRBV10-3 and TRBJ2-3; the D gene is possibly TRBD1 (5 bases). Germline V CDR1 and CDR2: ENHRY, SYGVKD. V was clipped by 8 bases and J by 2 bases, with 26 bases between them. The CDR3 runs 18 residues. The CDR3 region is CAISEAIRLTVITDTQYF. CDR3 nucleotide sequence: TGTGCCATCTCAGAAGCTATTAGGTTGACAGTAATCACAGATACGCAGTATTTT.

This clone turned up a few times. The CDR3 is CASSYTGTVTYEQYF. DNA of the CDR3: TGTGCCAGCAGCTACACCGGGACGGTGACCTACGAGCAGTACTTC. V gene TRBV6-5 combines with J gene TRBJ2-7, with D possibly being TRBD1 or TRBD2 (5 bases each). Trimming took off 6 bases at V and 2 bases at J, with 17 bases between the two ends. CDR3 length equals 15 residues. Per germline, CDR1 MNHEY and CDR2 SVGAGI.

Comment on this clone: Other nucleotide sequences in the sample specify the same CDR3. V usage is TRBV28 and J usage is TRBJ1-2, with D hard to call. This CDR3 has 12 residues. CDR1 and CDR2 from the germline V gene are MDHEN and SYDVKM. V lost 5 bases and J lost 3, with 7 bases in between. The DNA of the CDR3 is TGTGCCAGCAGTCCCGGGGACTATGGCTACACCTTC. It is translated as CASSPGDYGYTF.

As to this clone: An end of the junction differs from the germline gene, which may be a read error. The V gene is TRBV7-7, the J gene TRBJ2-5; D is ambiguous. The CDR3 consists of 13 residues. Germline CDR1 reads SSHAT; CDR2 reads FNYEAQ (reference sequence). CDR3 bases: TGTGCTAGCAGCTACGGTCCCCGGGAGACCCAGTACTTC. It encodes CASSYGPRETQYF.

Points on this clone: At the DNA level, this CDR3 is encoded by other sequences in the same sample as well. CDR3 sequence: CASSSGQGDNQPQHF. The CDR3 nucleotides read TGCGCCAGCAGCTCGGGACAGGGGGATAATCAGCCCCAGCATTTT. The chain has TRBV5-1 and TRBJ1-5, with 11 bases aligning to TRBD1. The CDR3 totals 15 residues. V trimming: 3 bases; J trimming: 4 bases; junction bases outside the gene matches: 3. From germline, CDR1 is SGHRS and CDR2 YFSETQ.